This T cell receptor beta chain comes out of a study of shared clonotypes between healthy human individuals. About the research overall: Donor composition was two women and a few men, aged 18 to 49. Study-wide results and caveats: Investigators expected sequencing depth to affect clonotype sharing among donors. Genetic and exposure-history diversity was limited by the small donor number.

Concerning this clone: The target antigen is unknown. Being one base from a much bigger clone, this may be a read error. The sample has other DNA sequences that encode this CDR3 too.

Repertoires were generated with immunoSEQ multiplex PCR, while TCRdb's copy carries only in-frame clones and drops some. The data show nearly 500,000 clones, with 76% seen just once and 10% to 15% held by the top ten. CDR1 is ENHRY and CDR2 is SYGVKD in the germline V gene. The length of the CDR3 is 17 residues. V was trimmed by 0 bases and J by 4 bases, leaving 18 bases between them. Those who donated were healthy HIV-negative adults, with no recent acute infections or vaccinations reported. Sequencing input: PBMCs. The receptor comes from a woman in her thirties or forties in good health. Some clones in this sample may be carry-over from other donors' samples. The chain is built from TRBV10-3 and TRBJ2-5; D not certain. CDR3 amino acids: CAISESSYKLPRETQYF. CDR3 nucleotide sequence: TGTGCCATCAGTGAGTCCAGCTACAAACTACCTCGAGAGACCCAGTACTTC.